This T cell receptor beta chain was identified in a study of blood T cell repertoires in COVID-19 (TCRdb year 2020). Study-level background: Samples covering the acute and convalescent phases of COVID-19 were provided by collaborators in the United States, Italy and Spain. A de-identified subject ID, COVID-19 status, age in years and sex were almost always included in the sample metadata. The repertoires were released in a freely available public database intended as a resource for research on the immune response to SARS-CoV-2. Samples were obtained from the ongoing ImmuneRACE study (first 160 participants) and from over 1,000 subjects provided by 6 global collaborators. Where available, HLA class I and class II types were taken from metadata supplied by the sample provider and were not determined by assay-based typing. The material from the prospective study consisted of cDNA or gDNA derived from T cells, B-cell-depleted T cells, or PBMCs. The dataset comprised deeply sampled blood TCRbeta repertoires from subjects exposed to, actively infected with, or recovered from COVID-19.

Whole blood was collected in K2EDTA tubes by collaborating institutions according to the institutions' own protocols. For TCRbeta analysis, collaborator samples were shipped as frozen whole blood, as isolated PBMCs, or as DNA extracted from either sample type. The immunoSEQ Assay, a bias-controlled multiplex PCR, was used to amplify TCRbeta CDR3 regions from genomic DNA. In the paper's pipeline: The number of nucleated cells in each sample was estimated from the amplification of reference gene primers within the assay. Sequence reads were collapsed and filtered to measure the absolute abundance of every unique TCRbeta CDR3 rearrangement. For each sample, productive Simpson clonality was calculated by taking the square root of Simpson's diversity index across productive rearrangements. This is the immuneACCESS table as TCRdb keeps it, with only in-frame sequences that have V and J called. A part of the clones is gone; compared with another copy, unresolved V genes explain less than half, and the rest is unexplained. V and J calls and clone size are those listed in that table; D and trimming were worked out from the DNA. This sample has 200,000 to 300,000 clones in its table, and less than 90% of those were observed once. The leading ten clones occupy almost 2% of the sample.

General study outcomes and caveats: The amount of clinical and demographic metadata varied by source and participant and was provided uncurated.

The CDR3 numbers 16 residues from cysteine through phenylalanine. Left in the record is the CDR3 DNA by itself, 48 bases read in frame from the first base. CDR1 and CDR2 (PRHDT, FYEKMQ) derive from the germline V gene (reference sequence). Germline trimming: 0 bases from V, 7 bases from J; junction bases outside gene matches: 6. A note on this clone: Its cognate antigen has yet to be identified. No base-level quality is on record; no much larger clone is a single base apart.

Sequenced sample: peripheral blood. The chain was built from TRBV13 and TRBJ2-2; the central 9 bases match TRBD2. This sequence originates from a man under 40 with active or convalescent COVID-19. The CDR3 amino acid sequence is: CASSLGLGTSNGELFF. The DNA reads TGTGCCAGCAGCTTAGGCCTAGGGACTAGCAACGGGGAGCTGTTTTTT.